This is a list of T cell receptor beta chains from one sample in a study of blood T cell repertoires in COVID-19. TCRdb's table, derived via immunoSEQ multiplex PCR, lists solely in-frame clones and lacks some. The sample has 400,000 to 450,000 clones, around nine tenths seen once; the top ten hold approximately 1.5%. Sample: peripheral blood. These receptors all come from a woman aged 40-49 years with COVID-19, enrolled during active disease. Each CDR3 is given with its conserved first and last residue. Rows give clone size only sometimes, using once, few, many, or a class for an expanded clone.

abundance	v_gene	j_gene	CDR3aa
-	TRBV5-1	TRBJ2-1	CASRGPASSYNEQFF
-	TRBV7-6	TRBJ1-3	CASSLEGTGGHTIYF
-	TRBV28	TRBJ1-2	CASSLQGSQGYTF
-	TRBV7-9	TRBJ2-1	CASMEREYNEQFF
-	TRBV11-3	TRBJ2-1	CASSLASGPYNEQFF
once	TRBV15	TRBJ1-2	CATSRDAGGGYTF
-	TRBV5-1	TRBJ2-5	CASSFQTGRVETQYF
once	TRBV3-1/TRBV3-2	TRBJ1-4	CASSQDGHRDATNEKLFF
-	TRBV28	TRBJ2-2	CASLGAPRELFF
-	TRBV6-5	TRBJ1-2	CASSIDRAAGYTF
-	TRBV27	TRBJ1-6	CASRLIRFGGLYNSPLHF
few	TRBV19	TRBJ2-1	CASSLLAGGLYNEQFF
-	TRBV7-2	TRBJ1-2	CASSSLGSYGYTF
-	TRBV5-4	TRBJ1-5	CASSKTGGNQPQHF
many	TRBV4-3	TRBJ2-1	CASSQDRAGGPDEQFF